This T cell receptor beta chain comes out of a study of cytomegalovirus exposure and HLA in healthy donors. The study's findings and limits: There were a few CMV-associated chains whose specificity for CMV antigens was confirmed in vitro. Diagnosis of cytomegalovirus status made by the classifier reportedly showed high specificity and sensitivity. The study labeled 164 TCR beta chains cytomegalovirus-associated.

Libraries were prepared by immunoSEQ multiplex PCR; TCRdb keeps only in-frame clonotypes and omits some of them. The table includes under 70,000 clones, more than 85% detected once. Of note for this clone: Its antigen is not known.

Sequencing was performed on PBMCs. This TCR derives from a woman under 30 in good health and CMV-seronegative.

The CDR3 DNA is TGTGCCAGTAGTCCGCCGCATCCGGGAAAATTAGAGCAGTACTTC. Translation gives CASSPPHPGKLEQYF. The rearrangement joins TRBV19 to TRBJ2-7; perhaps TRBD2 as D (5 bases). V lost 5 bases and J lost 7, with 21 bases in between. This CDR3 region has 15 residues. Germline loops: CDR1 LNHDA, CDR2 SQIVND (reference sequence). Looking up the rest from reference TRBV19 and TRBJ2-7 gives the full variable domain: DGGITQSPKYLFRKEGQNVTLSCEQNLNHDAMYWYRQDPGQGLRLIYYSQIVNDFQKGDIAEGYSVSREKKESFPLTVTSAQKNPTAFYLCASSPPHPGKLEQYFGPGTRLTVT.